This T cell receptor (beta chain) was observed in a study of identical twins. Study-wide results and caveats: Monozygotic twin pairs showed more out-of-frame TCR alpha sharing than models estimated. Within twin pairs, the out-of-frame alpha sequences they shared showed excess low generation probability.

This clonotype was seen only a few times. Its matching antigen is unknown. A universal primer site was created by template switching, with the cDNA bearing unique molecular identifiers. A single record per CDR3 protein comes from TCRdb applying MiXCR to the 5' RACE reads. Of over 200,000 distinct CDR3 sequences listed, roughly 9.4% are singletons. Trimming took 1 base from V and 3 from J, leaving 7 bases between them. Germline CDR1 is LGHDT and CDR2 is YNNKEL (reference sequence). The CDR3 extends over 14 amino acids. Sequencing was carried out using memory (CD45RO+) T cells sorted from blood. The sequence derives from a woman between 18 and 29 years old in good health. The chain carries TRBV3-1 and TRBJ1-3, with D hard to call. In DNA, the CDR3 is TGTGCCAGCAGCCAAGGTCCCAATGGAAACACCATATATTTT. It encodes CASSQGPNGNTIYF. The full variable domain, with the rest looked up from reference TRBV3-1 and TRBJ1-3, is DTAVSQTPKYLVTQMGNDKSIKCEQNLGHDTMYWYKQDSKKFLKIMFSYNNKELIINETVPNRFSPKSPDKAHLNLHINSLELGDSAVYFCASSQGPNGNTIYFGEGSWLTVV.